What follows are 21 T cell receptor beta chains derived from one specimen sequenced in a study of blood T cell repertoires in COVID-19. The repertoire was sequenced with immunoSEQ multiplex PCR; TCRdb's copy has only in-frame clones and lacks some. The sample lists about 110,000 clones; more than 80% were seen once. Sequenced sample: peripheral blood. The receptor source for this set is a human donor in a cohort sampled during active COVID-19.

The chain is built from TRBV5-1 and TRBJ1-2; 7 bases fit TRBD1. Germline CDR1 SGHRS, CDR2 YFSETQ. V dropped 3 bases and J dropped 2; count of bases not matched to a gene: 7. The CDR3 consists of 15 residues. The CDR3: CASSYPQGQNYGYTF. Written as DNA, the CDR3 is TGCGCCAGCAGCTACCCACAGGGACAGAACTATGGCTACACCTTC.

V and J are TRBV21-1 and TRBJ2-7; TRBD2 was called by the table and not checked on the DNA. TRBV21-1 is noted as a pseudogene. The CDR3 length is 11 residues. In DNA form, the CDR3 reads TGTGCCAGTACCAGCGGGGGTACTATTTACTTC. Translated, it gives CASTSGGTIYF.

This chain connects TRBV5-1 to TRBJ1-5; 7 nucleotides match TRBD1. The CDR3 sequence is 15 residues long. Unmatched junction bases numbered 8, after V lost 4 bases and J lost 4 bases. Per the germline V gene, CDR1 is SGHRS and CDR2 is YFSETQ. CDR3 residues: CASSDGTAFNQPQHF. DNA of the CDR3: TGCGCCAGCAGCGACGGGACAGCCTTTAATCAGCCCCAGCATTTT.

Here the CDR3 DNA reads TGTGCCACCAGCAGAATAAAAGGAGGCAATCAGCCCCAGCATTTT. The encoded protein is CATSRIKGGNQPQHF. The genes are TRBV15 and TRBJ1-5; D call uncertain. CDR1 and CDR2 from the germline V gene are LNHNV and YYDKDF (reference sequence). The CDR3 sequence is 15 residues long. Trimming removed 2 bases at V and 2 bases at J, with 10 bases between.

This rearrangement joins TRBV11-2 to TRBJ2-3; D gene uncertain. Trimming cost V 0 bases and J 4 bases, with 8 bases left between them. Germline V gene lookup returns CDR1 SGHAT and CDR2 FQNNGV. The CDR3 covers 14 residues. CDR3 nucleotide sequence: TGTGCCAGCAGCTTAGAGGCGGAATCAGATACGCAGTATTTT. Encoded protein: CASSLEAESDTQYF.

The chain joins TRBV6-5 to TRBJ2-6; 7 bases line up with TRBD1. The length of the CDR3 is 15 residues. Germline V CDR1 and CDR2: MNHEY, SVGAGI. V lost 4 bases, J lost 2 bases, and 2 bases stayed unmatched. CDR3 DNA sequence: TGTGCCAGCAGTTTACAGGGGACTGGGGCCAACGTCCTGACTTTC. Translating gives CASSLQGTGANVLTF.

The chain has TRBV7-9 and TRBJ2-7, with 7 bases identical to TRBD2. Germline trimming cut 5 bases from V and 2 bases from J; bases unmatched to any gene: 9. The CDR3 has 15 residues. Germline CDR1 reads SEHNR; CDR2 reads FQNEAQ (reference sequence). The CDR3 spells CASSHPEREPYEQYF. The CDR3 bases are TGTGCCAGCAGCCATCCGGAGCGGGAACCCTACGAGCAGTACTTC.

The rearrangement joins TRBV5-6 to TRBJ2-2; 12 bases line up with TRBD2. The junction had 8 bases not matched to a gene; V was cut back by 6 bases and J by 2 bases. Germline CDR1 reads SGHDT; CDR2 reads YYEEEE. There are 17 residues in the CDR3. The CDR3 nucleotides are TGTGCCAGCACAAAAACACTAGCGGGGGGTAACACCGGGGAGCTGTTTTTT. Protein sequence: CASTKTLAGGNTGELFF.

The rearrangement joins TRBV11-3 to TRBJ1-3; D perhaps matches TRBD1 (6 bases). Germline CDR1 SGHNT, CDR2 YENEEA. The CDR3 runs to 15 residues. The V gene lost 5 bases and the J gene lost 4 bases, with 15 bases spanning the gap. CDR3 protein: CASSHLSGAGNTIYF. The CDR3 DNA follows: TGTGCCAGCAGCCACCTCTCAGGGGCCGGAAACACCATATATTTT.

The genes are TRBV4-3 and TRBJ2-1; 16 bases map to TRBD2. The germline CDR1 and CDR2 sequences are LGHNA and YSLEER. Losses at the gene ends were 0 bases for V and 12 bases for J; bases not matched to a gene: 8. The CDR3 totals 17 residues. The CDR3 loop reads CASSQDVGTSGREGQFF. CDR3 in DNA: TGCGCCAGCAGCCAAGATGTTGGGACTAGCGGGAGGGAGGGGCAGTTCTTC.

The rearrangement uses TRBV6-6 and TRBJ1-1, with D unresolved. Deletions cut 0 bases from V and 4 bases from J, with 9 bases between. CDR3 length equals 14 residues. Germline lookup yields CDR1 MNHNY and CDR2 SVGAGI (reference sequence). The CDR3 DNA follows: TGTGCCAGCAGTTACTCGGTGGAGGCCACTGAAGCTTTCTTT. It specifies CASSYSVEATEAFF.

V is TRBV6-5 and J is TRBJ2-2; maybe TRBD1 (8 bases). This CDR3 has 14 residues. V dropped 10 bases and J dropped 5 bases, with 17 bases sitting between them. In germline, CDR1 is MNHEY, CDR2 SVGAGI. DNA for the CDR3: TGTGCCACCGGCACAGGGGGAGGGACCGGGGAGCTGTTTTTT. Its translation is CATGTGGGTGELFF.

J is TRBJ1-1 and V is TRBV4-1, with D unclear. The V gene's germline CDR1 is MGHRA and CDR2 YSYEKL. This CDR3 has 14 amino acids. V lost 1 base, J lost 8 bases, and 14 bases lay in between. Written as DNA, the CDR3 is TGCGCCAGCAGCCAAGTACGGGAGGGATCCGAAGCTTTCTTT. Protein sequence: CASSQVREGSEAFF.

CDR3: CASSPRLAATGELFF. The CDR3 DNA reads as TGTGCCAGTAGTCCGCGACTAGCCGCCACCGGGGAGCTGTTTTTT. The V call is TRBV19, the J call TRBJ2-2; 7 bases align to TRBD2. CDR3 length equals 15 residues. The trim removed 5 bases at V and 4 bases at J, leaving 7 bases unmatched. CDR1 LNHDA and CDR2 SQIVND come from the germline V gene (reference sequence).

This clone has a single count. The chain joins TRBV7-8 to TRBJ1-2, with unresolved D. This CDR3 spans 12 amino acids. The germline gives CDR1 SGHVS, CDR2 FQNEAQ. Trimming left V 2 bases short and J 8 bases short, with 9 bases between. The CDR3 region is CASSLLIGGYTF. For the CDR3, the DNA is TGTGCCAGCAGCTTACTCATCGGGGGCTACACCTTC.

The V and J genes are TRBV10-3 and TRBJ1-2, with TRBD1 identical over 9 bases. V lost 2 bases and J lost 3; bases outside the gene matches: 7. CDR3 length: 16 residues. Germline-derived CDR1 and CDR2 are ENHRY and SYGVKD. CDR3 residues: CAISEKPGQGHYGYTF. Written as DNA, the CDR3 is TGTGCCATCAGTGAGAAGCCGGGACAGGGACACTATGGCTACACCTTC.

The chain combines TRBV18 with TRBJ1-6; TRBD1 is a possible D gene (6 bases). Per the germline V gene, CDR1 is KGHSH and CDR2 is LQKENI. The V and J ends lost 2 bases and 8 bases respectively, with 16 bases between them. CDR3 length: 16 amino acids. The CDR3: CASSPSRIQGDSPLHF. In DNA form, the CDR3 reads TGTGCCAGCTCACCAAGCAGGATACAGGGCGATTCACCCCTCCACTTT.

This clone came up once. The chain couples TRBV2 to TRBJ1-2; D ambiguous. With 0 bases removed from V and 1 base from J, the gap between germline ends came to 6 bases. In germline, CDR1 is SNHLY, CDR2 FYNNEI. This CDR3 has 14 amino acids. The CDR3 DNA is TGTGCCAGCAGTGAAGCAACAGTTAACTATGGCTACACCTTC. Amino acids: CASSEATVNYGYTF.

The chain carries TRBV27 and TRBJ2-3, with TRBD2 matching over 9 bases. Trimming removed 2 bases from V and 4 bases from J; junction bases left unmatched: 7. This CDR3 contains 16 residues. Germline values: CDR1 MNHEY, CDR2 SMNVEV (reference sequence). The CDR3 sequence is CASSLRGGRASDTQYF. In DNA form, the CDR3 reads TGTGCCAGCAGTTTAAGGGGCGGGAGGGCCTCAGATACGCAGTATTTT.

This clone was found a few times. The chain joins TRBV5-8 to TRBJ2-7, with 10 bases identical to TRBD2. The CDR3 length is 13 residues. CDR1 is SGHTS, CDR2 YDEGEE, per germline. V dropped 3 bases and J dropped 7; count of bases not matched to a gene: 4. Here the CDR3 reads CASSSGLAREQYF. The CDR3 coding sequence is TGTGCCAGCAGCTCGGGACTAGCGCGGGAGCAGTACTTC.

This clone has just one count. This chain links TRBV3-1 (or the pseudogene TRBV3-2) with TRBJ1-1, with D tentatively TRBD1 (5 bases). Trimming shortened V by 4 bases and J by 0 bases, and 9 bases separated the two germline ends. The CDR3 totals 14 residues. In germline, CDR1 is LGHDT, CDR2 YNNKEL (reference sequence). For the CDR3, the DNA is TGTGCCAGCAGCCTCGGGGGAATGAACACTGAAGCTTTCTTT. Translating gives CASSLGGMNTEAFF.